The TCR beta chain under discussion was sequenced for a study of cytomegalovirus exposure and HLA in healthy donors. J was trimmed by 4 bases and V by 6 bases; bases with no gene match: 7. The CDR3 has 16 amino acids. Germline CDR1 and CDR2: SEHNR and FQNEAQ (reference sequence). Of note for this clone: Its target is not known.

Findings and limits, study-wide: Sequencing probably produced one cluster of sequence variants that were highly shared.

It was with 60 Vbeta and 13 Jbeta primers that the PCR ran. The table came from immunoSEQ multiplex PCR; TCRdb's copy has only in-frame clones and leaves some out. The sample data list just under 80,000 clones. The V and J genes are TRBV7-9 and TRBJ2-7; the match to TRBD2 covers 15 bases. Sequenced: PBMCs. The sequence derives from a man between 18 and 35 years old in good health and CMV-seropositive. CDR3 nucleotide sequence: TGTGCCAGCAGTGGACTAGCGGGGGGGGTGACTTACGAGCAGTACTTC. It yields the protein CASSGLAGGVTYEQYF.